Reported below is one T cell receptor (beta chain). This clonotype was counted a few times. Its binding antigen is unknown. There are no base qualities to consult, and no much larger clone falls within one base. The protocol used for the library was RT-PCR. The instrument was an Illumina MiSeq. Using fastp at Q25 and MiXCR, TCRdb reprocessed the public reads and kept productive beta chains. Identical CDR3 proteins give one entry, which carries the most common genes and DNA. For this sample there are hundreds of thousands of distinct CDR3 sequences; 11% to 15% appear just once. The leading ten clones occupy 3% to 4.5% of the sample. Reading from cysteine to phenylalanine, the CDR3 counts 14 amino acids. This entry keeps only the CDR3 DNA: 42 bases, framed from base 1. CDR1 and CDR2 are read off the germline V gene as SGHVS and FNYEAQ. V loses 4 bases at its end and J loses 7 bases; junction bases beyond the gene matches: 2.

The sample comes from a study (dated by TCRdb to the mid-2010s). The chain joins TRBV7-6 to TRBJ2-2, and 11 junctional nucleotides match TRBD1. Specimen: memory CD4+ T cells from blood. The clonotype was recovered from a female donor in good health, serving as a healthy control. The sequenced DNA is TGTGCCAGCAGCTGGGACAGGGGGGTCGGGGAGCTGTTTTTT. It is translated as CASSWDRGVGELFF. Outside the CDR3, residues come from the reference TRBV7-6 and TRBJ2-2 proteins, so the full variable domain is: GAGVSQSPRYKVTKRGQDVALRCDPISGHVSLYWYRQALGQGPEFLTYFNYEAQQDKSGLPNDRFSAERPEGSISTLTIQRTEQRDSAMYRCASSWDRGVGELFFGEGSRLTVL.